This is a list of T cell receptor beta chains from one sample in a study of OX40 agonist ivuxolimab in advanced cancers. Clones were sequenced by immunoSEQ multiplex PCR, and TCRdb holds only the in-frame ones, with some missing. The repertoire has roughly 60,000 clones, 75% to 95% of them found once; the top ten carry 0.35% to 0.55%. The specimen comprised CD4+ or CD8+ T cells sorted from blood, sampled in a trial of the OX40 agonist ivuxolimab. These receptors all stem from an adult with an advanced solid tumor such as melanoma, head and neck, liver or kidney cancer. The CDR3 runs from the conserved cysteine through the conserved F or W. D genes are given only for firm matches. Only some rows state a clone size, as once, few, many or a class for expanded clones.

V	size	J	D	DNA	CDR3
TRBV30	.	TRBJ1-5	TRBD1	TGTGCCTGGGGGCGACAGGGCGGTAGCAATCAGCCCCAGCATTTT	CAWGRQGGSNQPQHF
TRBV6-5	.	TRBJ1-2	.	TGTGCCAGCACTCCCGCGTGGGAGGGGGAAGGAGGCTACACCTTC	CASTPAWEGEGGYTF
TRBV27	once	TRBJ1-6	.	TGTGCCAGCAGTTTAACGGATCTTTCGCCCCTCCACTTT	CASSLTDLSPLHF
TRBV5-1	.	TRBJ2-7	.	TGCGCCAGCAGCTTGAGTTTCGGGACGGACGAGCAGTACTTC	CASSLSFGTDEQYF
TRBV5-1	.	TRBJ1-3	TRBD1	TGCGCCAGCAAGCCGGGACAGGGGGTTGGAAACACCATATATTTT	CASKPGQGVGNTIYF
TRBV7-9	.	TRBJ2-1	.	TGTGCCAGCAGCCGAGTCACTAGGGAGAGGAAGTTCTTC	CASSRVTRERKFF
TRBV6-4	.	TRBJ2-1	TRBD2	TGTGCCAGCAGTGCTGGGGGTAGCGGGGGATACAATGAGCAGTTCTTC	CASSAGGSGGYNEQFF
TRBV7-2	.	TRBJ2-7	.	TGTGCCAGCAGCCACAAATACGAGCAGTACTTC	CASSHKYEQYF
TRBV6-6	.	TRBJ2-3	.	TGTGCCAGCAGTTCCCCGGGGACCGTCACAGATACGCAGTATTTT	CASSSPGTVTDTQYF
TRBV18	.	TRBJ2-7	.	TGTGCCAGCTCCCTAAACTTGTGGGAGCAGTACTTC	CASSLNLWEQYF
TRBV6-6	.	TRBJ2-3	TRBD2	TGTGCCAGCAGTCGACCCCTAGGGCGGGAGGGGGATACGCAGTATTTT	CASSRPLGREGDTQYF
TRBV18	.	TRBJ2-2	TRBD2	TGTGCCAGCTCACCATTTCCACTAGCGGGATTTTCAGGCACCGGGGAGCTGTTTTTT	CASSPFPLAGFSGTGELFF
TRBV7-2	.	TRBJ2-5	.	TGTGCCAGCAGCAACGAAGAGACCCAGTACTTC	CASSNEETQYF
TRBV10-3	.	TRBJ2-7	.	TGTGCCATCAGTGACGTTGGCGGCCTCTCCTACGAGCAGTACTTC	CAISDVGGLSYEQYF
TRBV7-9	.	TRBJ2-1	TRBD2	TGTGCCAGCAGCGGTCTAGCGGGGTACAATGAGCAGTTCTTC	CASSGLAGYNEQFF
TRBV10-3	.	TRBJ1-5	.	TGTGCCTCGCGGGGGGCTGGCAATCAGCCCCAGCATTTT	CASRGAGNQPQHF
TRBV4-3	.	TRBJ2-7	.	TGCGCCAGCAGCCCGAACCGGGACGTGATCTACGAGCAGTACTTC	CASSPNRDVIYEQYF
TRBV7-2	.	TRBJ2-2	TRBD1	TGTGCCAGCAGCTCTAGGACAGGGCCGACCGGGGAGCTGTTTTTT	CASSSRTGPTGELFF
TRBV27	.	TRBJ2-2	TRBD2	TGTGCCAGCAGTCTGAAGGGAGGGTTGGTCGGGGAGCTGTTTTTT	CASSLKGGLVGELFF
TRBV28	few	TRBJ2-2	TRBD2	TGTGCCAGCAGTTTCGTAACTAGCGGGAGTTCCGGGGAGCTGTTTTTT	CASSFVTSGSSGELFF
TRBV7-2	once	TRBJ2-2	TRBD1	TGTGCCAGCAGCCCCCGACAGGGGGCGAACGACGGGGAGCTGTTTTTT	CASSPRQGANDGELFF
TRBV29-1	.	TRBJ2-7	TRBD1	TGCAGCGCCGGACAGGGGGCGAGTGAGCAGTACTTC	CSAGQGASEQYF
TRBV7-9	.	TRBJ2-2	TRBD1	TGTGCCAGCAGCCCAGGACAGGGAGGCACCGGGGAGCTGTTTTTT	CASSPGQGGTGELFF
TRBV6-6	.	TRBJ2-7	TRBD2	TGTGCCAGCAGAGGACTAGCGGACTCCTACGAGCAGTACTTC	CASRGLADSYEQYF
TRBV6-6	once	TRBJ2-5	TRBD1	TGTGCCAGCAGTTACCCCACAGGGGTGGGGCAAGAGACCCAGTACTTC	CASSYPTGVGQETQYF
TRBV11-3	few	TRBJ2-3	.	TGTGCCAGCAGCTCGGCCGGACTGGATACGCAGTATTTT	CASSSAGLDTQYF
TRBV19	once	TRBJ2-1	TRBD2	TGTGCCAGTAGTGGAAGCGGGAGGCGCTACAATGAGCAGTTCTTC	CASSGSGRRYNEQFF
TRBV10-3	once	TRBJ1-1	TRBD1	TGTGCCATCAGTGAGTCACAGGGGGACACTGAAGCTTTCTTT	CAISESQGDTEAFF
TRBV18	.	TRBJ1-4	.	TGTGCCAGCTCACCAGTCCTCCAGGGTGGCGAAAAACTGTTTTTT	CASSPVLQGGEKLFF
TRBV9	.	TRBJ2-3	.	TGTGCCAGCAGCCCCAACGAGGGACCCCCCGATACGCAGTATTTT	CASSPNEGPPDTQYF
TRBV19	.	TRBJ1-5	.	TGTGCCAGTAGTATCGAACAGGCTGGCAATCAGCCCCAGCATTTT	CASSIEQAGNQPQHF
TRBV5-1	.	TRBJ1-1	TRBD1	TGCGCCAGCAGCCAACGGACAGGGATGAACACTGAAGCTTTCTTT	CASSQRTGMNTEAFF
TRBV7-8	once	TRBJ2-2	TRBD2	TGTGCCAGCAGTCGTGGACAGCAAAACGCGGGGGGGAGAGGGGAGCTGTTTTTT	CASSRGQQNAGGRGELFF
TRBV2	.	TRBJ2-3	.	TGTGCCAGCAGTCGGTTGGCTAGCACAGATACGCAGTATTTT	CASSRLASTDTQYF
TRBV5-1	once	TRBJ1-1	.	TGCGCCAGCAGCTTGGAAGGGGCGGCTGAAGCTTTCTTT	CASSLEGAAEAFF
TRBV6-4	few	TRBJ2-1	TRBD2	TGTGCCAGCAGTGACTCGAGTGCGGGAGGGCTAAAATACAATGAGCAGTTCTTC	CASSDSSAGGLKYNEQFF
TRBV10-1	.	TRBJ2-1	TRBD2	TGCGCCAGCAGTGACGGGACTAGGTGGCGTGAGCAGTTCTTC	CASSDGTRWREQFF
TRBV5-1	once	TRBJ2-3	.	TGCGCCAGCAGCTTGGGTCGGGGCCCAGCAGATACGCAGTATTTT	CASSLGRGPADTQYF
TRBV6-1	.	TRBJ2-7	.	TGTGCCAGCAGTGAATCTGCAGGATACTACGAGCAGTACTTC	CASSESAGYYEQYF
TRBV6-1	.	TRBJ2-7	TRBD2	TGTGCCAGCGGTGAGACTAGCGGGAGGTTTTTGGGGGACGAGCAGTACTTC	CASGETSGRFLGDEQYF
TRBV10-3	.	TRBJ2-2	TRBD2	TGTGCCGTAGCGACTAGCATCGCGAACACCGGGGAGCTGTTTTTT	CAVATSIANTGELFF
TRBV5-6	.	TRBJ2-7	TRBD1	TGTGCCAGCAGCTCCGACAGGGGCTACGAGCAGTACTTC	CASSSDRGYEQYF
TRBV6-5	once	TRBJ1-6	.	TGTGCCAGCAGTTCTTACGTGGATCCAAATTCACCCCTCCACTTT	CASSSYVDPNSPLHF
TRBV5-1	.	TRBJ1-5	TRBD1	TGCGCCAGCAGCCCCTGGACAGGCCAAACTCAGCCCCAGCATTTT	CASSPWTGQTQPQHF
TRBV6-6	.	TRBJ2-7	.	TGTGCCAGCAGCTCCTTGGCGGGGGCTCACTACGAGCAGTACTTC	CASSSLAGAHYEQYF
TRBV5-1	.	TRBJ2-7	TRBD2	TGCGCCAGCAGCCCCGGGCAGACTAGCGGGAGATACGAGCAGTACTTC	CASSPGQTSGRYEQYF
TRBV18	few	TRBJ2-6	.	TGTGCCAGCTCACCTCAGGGGAGCTCTGGGGCCAACGTCCTGACTTTC	CASSPQGSSGANVLTF
TRBV27	.	TRBJ2-7	.	TGTGCCAGCAGCCCAAGTCCGTTCTCCTACGAGCAGTACTTC	CASSPSPFSYEQYF
TRBV5-1	.	TRBJ1-6	.	TGCGCCAGCAGCTTGACAGGGAATAATTCACCCCTCCACTTT	CASSLTGNNSPLHF
TRBV7-6	.	TRBJ2-1	TRBD2	TGTGCCAGCAGCCATACAACCCTAGCGGGAGTATATGAGCAGTTCTTC	CASSHTTLAGVYEQFF
TRBV19	.	TRBJ1-1	.	TGTGCCAGTAGCTTCATGAACACTGAAGCTTTCTTT	CASSFMNTEAFF
TRBV19	.	TRBJ2-7	TRBD2	TGTGCCAGTAGTATCCGGCCTAGCGGGACCCACGAGCAGTACTTC	CASSIRPSGTHEQYF
TRBV7-9	.	TRBJ1-4	TRBD1	TGTGCCAGCAGCAACGGACAGGGTAATGAAAAACTGTTTTTT	CASSNGQGNEKLFF
TRBV10-2	.	TRBJ1-5	.	TGCGCCAGCAGTGAGGTGGGGGGTCAGCCCCAGCATTTT	CASSEVGGQPQHF
TRBV7-9	.	TRBJ2-1	.	TGTGCCAGCAGCCCCGATTACAACAATGAGCAGTTCTTC	CASSPDYNNEQFF